This record looks at one T cell receptor beta chain sequence and its context. The sample is drawn from a study of OX40 agonist ivuxolimab in advanced cancers. Sequenced by immunoSEQ multiplex PCR; TCRdb stores in-frame clones only, minus some. Here the sample spans 82,000 or so clones, roughly 92% being singletons. The sequenced sample was CD4+ or CD8+ T cells sorted from blood, obtained in a trial of the OX40 agonist ivuxolimab. The receptor comes from an adult with an advanced solid tumor such as melanoma, head and neck, liver or kidney cancer.

CDR3 in DNA: TGTGCCAGCAGCCCGTACAGTGGGAGCACAGATACGCAGTATTTT. It codes for CASSPYSGSTDTQYF. This chain joins TRBV7-8 and TRBJ2-3; D gene unclear. Trimming took 5 bases from V and 0 from J, leaving 12 bases between them. Germline V gene sequence: CDR1 SGHVS, CDR2 FQNEAQ. The CDR3 loop spans 15 amino acids.